This T cell receptor beta chain was found in a study of blood T cell repertoires in COVID-19. Overall study: Specimens from acute and convalescent COVID-19 originated in the United States, Italy and Spain. T cells, B-cell-depleted T cells, or PBMCs provided the cDNA or gDNA that served as material.

The CDR3 runs to 13 residues. The trim removed 2 bases at V and 13 bases at J, leaving 10 bases unmatched. CDR1 MNHEY and CDR2 SMNVEV come from the germline V gene (reference sequence). Some clones are missing from TCRdb's copy, which holds only in-frame ones; the method was immunoSEQ multiplex PCR. This sample carries roughly 440,000 clones, 70% to 90% of them seen once, and the ten largest clones take roughly an eighth. The V and J genes are TRBV27 and TRBJ1-2; 7 nucleotides line up with TRBD1. The sample comprised peripheral blood. The clonotype originates from a woman aged 45 to 65 with COVID-19, enrolled during active disease. CDR3 bases: TGTGCCAGCAGTTTAACAGGGGTCGGTTACAGCACCTTC. Protein sequence: CASSLTGVGYSTF.